A single sample gave rise to the 22 T cell receptor beta chains below, sequenced in a study of beta chain features in type 1 diabetes. Findings of the study overall: Among patients with Type 1 diabetes, TCRB CDR3s were moderately but significantly shorter in every one of the four CD4+ subsets.

These receptors' antigens are unknown. All of the isolated RNA was reverse transcribed, so expressed TCRB transcripts were sequenced. Clones were sequenced by immunoSEQ multiplex PCR, and TCRdb holds only the in-frame ones, with some missing. The sample consists of a few hundred thousand clones, approximately 13% of them appearing once. Material: naive CD4+ T cells from blood. These receptors all stem from a man younger than 40 with type 1 diabetes.

This clone came up a few times. This sequence joins TRBV18 and TRBJ1-1, with a possible D match to TRBD1 (6 bases). CDR3 size: 13 residues. Per germline, CDR1 KGHSH and CDR2 LQKENI. Trimming stripped 2 bases from V and 5 bases from J, with 9 bases between. DNA of the CDR3: TGTGCCAGCTCACCATCTCAGGGGACTGAAGCTTTCTTT. Its translation: CASSPSQGTEAFF.

There are a few counts of this clone. This rearrangement joins TRBV29-1 to TRBJ1-5, with D possibly matching TRBD1 (5 bases). Germline V CDR1 and CDR2: SQVTM, ANQGSEA. The germline V and J ends were trimmed by 4 bases and 3 bases, with 7 bases remaining between them. This CDR3 is built from 12 residues. The CDR3 sequence: CSVAGSNQPQHF. The CDR3 nucleotides are TGCAGCGTTGCAGGGTCCAATCAGCCCCAGCATTTT.

This clone was detected a few times. This chain joins TRBV5-6 and TRBJ2-2; TRBD1 matches 8 bases. The CDR3 is 15 amino acids. Per the germline V gene, CDR1 is SGHDT and CDR2 is YYEEEE. Trimming cost V 4 bases and J 2 bases; bases outside gene matches: 4. The CDR3 loop is CASSRQGKNTGELFF. CDR3 bases: TGTGCCAGCAGCCGACAGGGGAAAAACACCGGGGAGCTGTTTTTT. Together with reference TRBV5-6 and TRBJ2-2, the CDR3 gives the full variable domain: DAGVTQSPTHLIKTRGQQVTLRCSPKSGHDTVSWYQQALGQGPQFIFQYYEEEERQRGNFPDRFSGHQFPNYSSELNVNALLLGDSALYLCASSRQGKNTGELFFGEGSRLTVL.

This clone was counted only a few times. This chain uses TRBV7-2 with TRBJ1-2, with a weak D call TRBD1 (5 bases). V gave up 2 bases and J gave up 0 bases, with 10 bases separating them. This CDR3 is built from 15 residues. CDR1 is SGHTA, CDR2 FQGNSA, per germline. The CDR3 here is CASSLTAQANYGYTF. CDR3 in DNA: TGTGCCAGCAGCTTAACGGCACAGGCTAACTATGGCTACACCTTC.

The CDR3 spells CAWSVRGTETQETQYF. Here the CDR3 DNA reads TGTGCCTGGAGTGTACGCGGGACGGAAACCCAAGAGACCCAGTACTTC. This sequence joins TRBV30 and TRBJ2-5; D is perhaps TRBD2 (6 bases). Germline V gene data show CDR1 as GTSNPN and CDR2 as SVGIG (reference sequence). V lost 0 bases to trimming and J lost 1 base, with 15 bases between them. This CDR3 is 16 amino acids long.

The chain links TRBV19 to TRBJ2-1, with TRBD2 identical over 12 bases. Germline-derived CDR1 and CDR2 are LNHDA and SQIVND (reference sequence). With 5 bases clipped from V and 3 bases from J, the junction kept 5 bases outside the gene matches. The CDR3 has 16 amino acids. The CDR3 region has the DNA TGTGCCAGTAGTCCCTCGGGACTAGCGGGCTACAATGAGCAGTTCTTC. This gives the protein CASSPSGLAGYNEQFF.

This clone was picked up a small number of times. J is TRBJ1-5 and V is TRBV6-5, with 10 nucleotides matching TRBD1. V shed 6 bases and J 5 bases; nucleotides not matched to a gene: 7. The CDR3 is made up of 15 amino acids. The V gene's germline CDR1 is MNHEY and CDR2 SVGAGI. The CDR3 DNA is TGTGCCAGCAGCACGACAGGGGGCATTCATCAGCCCCAGCATTTT. It yields the protein CASSTTGGIHQPQHF.

This rearrangement joins TRBV5-4 to TRBJ2-2; TRBD1 agrees at 8 bases. CDR3 length: 16 residues. J gave up 4 bases and V 4 bases, and 9 bases lay outside the gene matches. Germline loops: CDR1 SGHNT, CDR2 YYREEE (reference sequence). CDR3 region: CASSPGQGLGTGELFF. Written as DNA, the CDR3 is TGTGCCAGCAGCCCAGGACAGGGATTAGGCACCGGGGAGCTGTTTTTT.

The gene calls are TRBV6-1 and TRBJ2-5, with 10 bases matching TRBD2. Trimming took 0 bases from V and 5 from J; bases not matched to a gene: 9. Germline CDR1 reads MNHNS; CDR2 reads SASEGT. The CDR3 covers 17 residues. CDR3 residues: CASSEAASGSMLETQYF. The CDR3 DNA follows: TGTGCCAGCAGTGAAGCGGCTAGCGGGAGTATGTTGGAGACCCAGTACTTC.

CDR3 region: CASSYELGTTSQFF. The CDR3 DNA reads TGCGCCAGCAGCTACGAGTTGGGTACGACATCGCAGTTCTTC. The chain combines TRBV10-1 with TRBJ2-1; D is undetermined. The ends were cut back, 6 bases at V and 12 bases at J, with 21 bases in the middle. The CDR3 is 14 amino acids. Per germline, CDR1 WNHNN and CDR2 SYGVQD (reference sequence).

This clone was seen a handful of times. The CDR3 DNA follows: TGTGCCAGCAGTTTACCCCGACAGGGTTACTATGGCTACACCTTC. This translates into CASSLPRQGYYGYTF. The chain couples TRBV28 to TRBJ1-2; 7 bases are a match to TRBD1. This CDR3 spans 15 amino acids. CDR1 and CDR2 from the germline V gene are MDHEN and SYDVKM. V lost 2 bases to trimming and J lost 3 bases; unmatched junction nucleotides: 6.

The V and J genes are TRBV5-1 and TRBJ2-1; 8 nucleotides align to TRBD2. The CDR3 contains 15 residues. Unmatched junction bases numbered 5, after V lost 0 bases and J lost 6 bases. The V gene's germline CDR1 is SGHRS and CDR2 YFSETQ. CDR3 sequence reads: CASSLVSGSGNEQFF. In DNA, the CDR3 is TGCGCCAGCAGCTTGGTCAGCGGGAGTGGCAATGAGCAGTTCTTC.

V usage is TRBV9 and J usage is TRBJ1-2, with D unresolved. Germline V gene data show CDR1 as SGDLS and CDR2 as YYNGEE. V gave up 3 bases and J gave up 8 bases, with 17 bases separating them. This CDR3 spans 14 amino acids. CDR3 nucleotides: TGTGCCAGCAGCGCCCTTGGGCCCGGCAGGGGCTACACCTTC. Amino acids: CASSALGPGRGYTF.

The chain is built from TRBV2 and TRBJ2-5; D gene uncertain. The CDR3 is 13 amino acids. Trimming cost V 7 bases and J 1 base, with 10 bases left between them. Germline V gives CDR1 SNHLY, CDR2 FYNNEI. The CDR3 DNA is TGTGCCAGCAATAAGCTGATCCAAGAGACCCAGTACTTC. It is translated as CASNKLIQETQYF.

The chain recombines TRBV15 with TRBJ2-1, with TRBD2 as a possible D gene (5 bases). The length of the CDR3 is 14 residues. The germline gives CDR1 LNHNV, CDR2 YYDKDF (reference sequence). Trimming pared 0 bases from V and 8 bases from J, leaving 11 bases between. CDR3 in DNA: TGTGCCACCAGCAGAGATGTAGCCGGGGATGAGCAGTTCTTC. It specifies CATSRDVAGDEQFF.

V is TRBV29-1 and J is TRBJ2-3; D is unresolved. This CDR3 region has 12 residues. Trimming removed 4 bases from V and 4 bases from J, with 9 bases in between. Germline CDR1 SQVTM, CDR2 ANQGSEA. The CDR3, as DNA: TGCAGCGTTGCCGCAGGCCCAGATACGCAGTATTTT. It yields the protein CSVAAGPDTQYF.

V gene TRBV5-4 combines with J gene TRBJ1-3; D possibly corresponds to TRBD1 (5 bases). This CDR3 is built from 14 residues. Germline V gene data show CDR1 as SGHNT and CDR2 as YYREEE (reference sequence). Trimming took off 5 bases at V and 1 base at J, with 10 bases between the two ends. CDR3 sequence (DNA): TGTGCCAGCAGGCCAGGGTTATCTGGAAACACCATATATTTT. This translates into CASRPGLSGNTIYF.

The chain employs TRBV25-1 and TRBJ2-1; no clear D. V was trimmed by 2 bases and J by 3 bases, leaving 5 bases between them. Per germline, CDR1 MGHDK and CDR2 SYGVNS. This CDR3 region has 13 residues. The CDR3 loop is CASSEGFYNEQFF. CDR3 bases: TGTGCCAGCAGTGAAGGCTTCTACAATGAGCAGTTCTTC.

The V and J genes are TRBV11-3 and TRBJ2-5, with a weak D call TRBD2 (5 bases). The length of the CDR3 is 15 residues. Trimming took 5 bases from V and 5 from J, leaving 18 bases between them. CDR1 is SGHNT, CDR2 YENEEA, per germline. Written as DNA, the CDR3 is TGTGCCAGCAGCCTACATACTAGTTTGGGGGAGACCCAGTACTTC. Its protein product is CASSLHTSLGETQYF.

The rearrangement uses TRBV4-2 and TRBJ1-5; TRBD1 might be the D (6 bases). The CDR3 runs to 17 residues. V lost 1 base and J 2 bases, leaving 15 bases between the germline ends. Germline lookup yields CDR1 LGHNA and CDR2 YNFKEQ. The CDR3 reads CASSQGLGGVGNQPQHF. The CDR3 nucleotides read TGTGCCAGCAGCCAAGGCTTAGGGGGAGTCGGCAATCAGCCCCAGCATTTT.

This clone turned up a few times. The chain joins TRBV15 to TRBJ1-5, with TRBD1 as a possible D gene (6 bases). Trimming removed 2 bases from V and 5 bases from J, with 19 bases in between. The CDR3 covers 17 residues. Germline V CDR1 and CDR2: LNHNV, YYDKDF (reference sequence). The CDR3 loop is CATSRTLAGGRDQPQHF. CDR3 coding DNA: TGTGCCACCAGCAGAACCCTCGCGGGGGGGCGGGATCAGCCCCAGCATTTT.

Remarks on this clone: Additional DNA sequences in this sample encode the identical CDR3. The chain uses TRBV27 and TRBJ2-7, with D possibly matching TRBD1 (5 bases). V was trimmed by 2 bases and J by 2 bases, leaving 7 bases between them. The CDR3 covers 13 residues. Germline assignment: CDR1 MNHEY and CDR2 SMNVEV (reference sequence). CDR3 in amino acids: CASSLEGAYEQYF. As DNA, the CDR3 is TGTGCCAGCAGTTTAGAAGGGGCCTACGAGCAGTACTTC.